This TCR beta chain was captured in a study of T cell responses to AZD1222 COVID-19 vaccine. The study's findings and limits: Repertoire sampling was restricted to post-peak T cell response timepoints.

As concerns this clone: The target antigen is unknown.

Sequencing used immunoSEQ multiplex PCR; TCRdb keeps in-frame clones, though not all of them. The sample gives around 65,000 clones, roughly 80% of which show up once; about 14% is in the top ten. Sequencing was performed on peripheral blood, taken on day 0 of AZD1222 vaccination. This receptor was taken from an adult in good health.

The CDR3 loop reads CASSGGQNNSPLHF. The CDR3 nucleotides read TGTGCCAGCAGCGGCGGACAAAATAATTCACCCCTCCACTTT. The chain employs TRBV9 and TRBJ1-6; TRBD1 might be the D (5 bases). Germline V gene sequence: CDR1 SGDLS, CDR2 YYNGEE. CDR3 length equals 14 residues. The ends were cut back, 3 bases at V and 5 bases at J, with 9 bases in the middle.